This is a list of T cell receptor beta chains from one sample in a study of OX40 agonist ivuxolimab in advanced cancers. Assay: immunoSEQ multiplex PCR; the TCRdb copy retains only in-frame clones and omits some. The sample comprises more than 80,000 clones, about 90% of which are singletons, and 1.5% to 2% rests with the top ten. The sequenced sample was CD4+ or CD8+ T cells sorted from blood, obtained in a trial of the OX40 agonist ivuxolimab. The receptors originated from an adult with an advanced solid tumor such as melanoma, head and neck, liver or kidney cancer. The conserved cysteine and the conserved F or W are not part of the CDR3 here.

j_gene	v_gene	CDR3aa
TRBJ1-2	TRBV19	ASSIGPTVNYGYT
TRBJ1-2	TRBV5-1	ASSLEGQRSYGYT
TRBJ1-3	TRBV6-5	ASSPRESGNTIY
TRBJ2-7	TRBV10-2	ASSVLAQSSYEQY
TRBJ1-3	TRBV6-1	ASSTALSGNTIY
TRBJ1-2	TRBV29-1	SGSPAGGGYT
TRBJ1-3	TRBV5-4	ASSWGDRAGNTIY
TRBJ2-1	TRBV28	ASSASGQGSYNEQF
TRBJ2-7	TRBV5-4	ASSLEPQPSFEQY
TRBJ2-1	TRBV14	ASSPLAGRADEQF
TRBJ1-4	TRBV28	ASSEPGRQGEKLF